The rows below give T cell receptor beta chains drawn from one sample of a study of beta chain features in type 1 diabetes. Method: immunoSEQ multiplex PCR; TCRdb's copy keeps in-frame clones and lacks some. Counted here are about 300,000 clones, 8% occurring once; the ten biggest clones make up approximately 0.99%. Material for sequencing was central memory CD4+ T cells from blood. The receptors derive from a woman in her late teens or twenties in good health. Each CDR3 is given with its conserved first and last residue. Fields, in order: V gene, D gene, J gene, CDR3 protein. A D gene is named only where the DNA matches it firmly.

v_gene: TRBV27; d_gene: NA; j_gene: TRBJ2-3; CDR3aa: CASGLTVSTDTQYF
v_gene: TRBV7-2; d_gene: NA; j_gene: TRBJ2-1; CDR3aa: CASSLTFSVGGFF
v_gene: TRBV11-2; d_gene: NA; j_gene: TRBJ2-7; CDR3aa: CASSLVDYEQYF
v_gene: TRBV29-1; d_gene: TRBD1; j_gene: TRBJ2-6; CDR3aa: CSVGSGTGGPTGANVLTF
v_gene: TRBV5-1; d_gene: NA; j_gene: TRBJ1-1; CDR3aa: CASTRMGGGNTEAFF
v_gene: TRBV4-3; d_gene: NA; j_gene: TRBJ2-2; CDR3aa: CASRSRRATNTGELFF
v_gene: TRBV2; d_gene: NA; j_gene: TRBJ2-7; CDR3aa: CASSLTYEQYF
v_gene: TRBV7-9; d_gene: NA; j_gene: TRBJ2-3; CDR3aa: CASSVERSDTQYF
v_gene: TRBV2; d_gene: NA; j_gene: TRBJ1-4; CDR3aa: CASSEGSGFGEKLFF
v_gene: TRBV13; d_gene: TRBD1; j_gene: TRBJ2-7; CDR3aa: CASSRRDRGGEQYF
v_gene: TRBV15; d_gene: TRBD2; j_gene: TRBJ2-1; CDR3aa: CATSRDPLAGQFF
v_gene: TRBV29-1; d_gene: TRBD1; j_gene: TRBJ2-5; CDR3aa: CSVTGAIETQYF
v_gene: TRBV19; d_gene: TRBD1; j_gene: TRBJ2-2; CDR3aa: CASSTPGQGVSGELFF
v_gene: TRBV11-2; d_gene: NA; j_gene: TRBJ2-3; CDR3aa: CASSLSWRDTQYF
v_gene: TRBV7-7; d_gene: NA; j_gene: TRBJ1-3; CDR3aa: CASSPIRSSGNTIYF
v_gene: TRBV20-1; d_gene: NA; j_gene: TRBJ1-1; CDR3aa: CSARSWTEAFF
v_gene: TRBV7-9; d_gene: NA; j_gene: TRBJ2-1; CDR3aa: CASSLGAYMGEFF
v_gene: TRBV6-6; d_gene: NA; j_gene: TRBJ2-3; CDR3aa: CASTLRAGDKTDTQYF
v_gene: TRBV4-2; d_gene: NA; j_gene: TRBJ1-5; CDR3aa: CASRPHMQVGGSNQPQHF
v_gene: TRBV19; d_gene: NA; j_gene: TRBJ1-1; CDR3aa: CASSIGPGNTEAFF
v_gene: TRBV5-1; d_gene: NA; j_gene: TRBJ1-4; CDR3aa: CASSPLYRDDGLFF
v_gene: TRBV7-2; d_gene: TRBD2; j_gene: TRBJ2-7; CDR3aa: CASSLHSSGTGNEQYF
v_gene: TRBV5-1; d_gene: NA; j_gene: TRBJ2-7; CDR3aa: CASSVGRISYEQYF
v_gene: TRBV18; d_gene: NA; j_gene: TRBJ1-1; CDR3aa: CASSPSSGRTEAFF
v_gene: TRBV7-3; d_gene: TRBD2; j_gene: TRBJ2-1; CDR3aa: CASSLASGSSYNEQFF
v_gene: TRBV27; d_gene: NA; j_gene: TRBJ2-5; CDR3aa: CASSLGVWETQYF
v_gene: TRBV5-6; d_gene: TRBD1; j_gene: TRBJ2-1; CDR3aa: CASSLEGQGYNEQFF
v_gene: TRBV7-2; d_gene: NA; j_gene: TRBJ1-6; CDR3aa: CASSLSRDQDSPLHF
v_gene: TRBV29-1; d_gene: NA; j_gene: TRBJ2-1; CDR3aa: CSGGISTGVSYNEQFF
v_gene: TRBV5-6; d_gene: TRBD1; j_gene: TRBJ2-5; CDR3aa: CASSSGTGGGETQYF
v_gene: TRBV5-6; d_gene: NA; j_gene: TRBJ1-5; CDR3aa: CASSLERGPTNQPQHF
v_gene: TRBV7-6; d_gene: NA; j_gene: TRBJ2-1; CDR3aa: CASSLTGPPGDEQFF
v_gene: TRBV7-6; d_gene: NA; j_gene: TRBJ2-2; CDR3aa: CASSFPASGTGELFF
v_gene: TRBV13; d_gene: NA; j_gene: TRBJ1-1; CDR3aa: CASSPGLRSTEAFF
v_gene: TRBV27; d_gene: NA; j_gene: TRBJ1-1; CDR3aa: CASTGLRGTEAFF
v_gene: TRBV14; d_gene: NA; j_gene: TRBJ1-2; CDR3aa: CASSQGRRLYGYTF
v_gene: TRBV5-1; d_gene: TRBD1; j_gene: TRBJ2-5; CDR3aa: CASSYGQAVRSGTQYF
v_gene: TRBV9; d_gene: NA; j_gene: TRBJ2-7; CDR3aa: CASSWDSYEQYF
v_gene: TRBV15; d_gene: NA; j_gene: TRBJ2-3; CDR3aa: CATSRGRDTQYF
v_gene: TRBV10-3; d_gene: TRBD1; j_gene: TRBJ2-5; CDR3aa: CAISDSGGGQETQYF
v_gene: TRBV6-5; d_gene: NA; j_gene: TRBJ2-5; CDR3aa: CASSYSGGAETQYF
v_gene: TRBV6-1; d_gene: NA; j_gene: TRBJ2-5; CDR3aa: CASSRTGKETQYF
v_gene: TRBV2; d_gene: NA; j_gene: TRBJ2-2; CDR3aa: CASNEGFGELFF
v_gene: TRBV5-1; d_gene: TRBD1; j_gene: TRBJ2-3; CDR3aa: CASKGQGASSTDTQYF
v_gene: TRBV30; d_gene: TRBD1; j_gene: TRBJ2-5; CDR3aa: CAQDRGGETQYF
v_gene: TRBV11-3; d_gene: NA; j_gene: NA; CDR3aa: CASSLERGFADEQYF
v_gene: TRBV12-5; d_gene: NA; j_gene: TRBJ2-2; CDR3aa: CASAINTGTYAGELFF
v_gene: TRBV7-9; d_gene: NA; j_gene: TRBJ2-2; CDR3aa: CASSLEVGELFF
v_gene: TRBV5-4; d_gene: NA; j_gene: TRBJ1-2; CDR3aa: CASSLDRVGYTF
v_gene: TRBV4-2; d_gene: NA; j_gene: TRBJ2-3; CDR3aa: CASSQDPLVDTQYF
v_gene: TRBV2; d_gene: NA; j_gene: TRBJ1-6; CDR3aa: CASNGQGHNSPLHF
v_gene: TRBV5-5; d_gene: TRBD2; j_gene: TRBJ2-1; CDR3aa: CASSTSADSYNEQFF
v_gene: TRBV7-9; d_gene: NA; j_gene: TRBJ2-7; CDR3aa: CASSSWGARGYEQYF
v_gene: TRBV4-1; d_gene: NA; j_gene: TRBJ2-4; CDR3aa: CASSHEPQGVRNIQYF